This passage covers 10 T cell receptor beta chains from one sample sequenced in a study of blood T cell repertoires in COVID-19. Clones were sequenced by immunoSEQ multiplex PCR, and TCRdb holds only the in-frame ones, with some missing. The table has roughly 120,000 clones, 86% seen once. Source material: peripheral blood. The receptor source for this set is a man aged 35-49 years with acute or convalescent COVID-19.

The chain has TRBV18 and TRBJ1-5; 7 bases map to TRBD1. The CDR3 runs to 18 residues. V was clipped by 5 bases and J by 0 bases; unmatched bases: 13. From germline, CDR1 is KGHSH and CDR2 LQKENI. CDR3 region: CASSSDKGTDYSNQPQHF. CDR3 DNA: TGTGCCAGCTCATCCGATAAAGGGACAGATTATAGCAATCAGCCCCAGCATTTT.

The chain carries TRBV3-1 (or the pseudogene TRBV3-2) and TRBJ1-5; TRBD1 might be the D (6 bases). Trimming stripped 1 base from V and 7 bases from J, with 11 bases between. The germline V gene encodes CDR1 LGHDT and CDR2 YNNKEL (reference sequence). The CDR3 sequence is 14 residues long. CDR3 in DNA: TGTGCCAGCAGCCAAGTAGGGGGATTCCAGCCCCAGCATTTT. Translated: CASSQVGGFQPQHF.

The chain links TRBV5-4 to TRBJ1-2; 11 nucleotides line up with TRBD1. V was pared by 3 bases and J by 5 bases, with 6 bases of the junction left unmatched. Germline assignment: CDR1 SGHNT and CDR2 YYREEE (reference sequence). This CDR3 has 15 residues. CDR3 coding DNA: TGTGCCAGCAGCTGGAGTGGACAGGGGGCTTATGGCTACACCTTC. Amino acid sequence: CASSWSGQGAYGYTF.

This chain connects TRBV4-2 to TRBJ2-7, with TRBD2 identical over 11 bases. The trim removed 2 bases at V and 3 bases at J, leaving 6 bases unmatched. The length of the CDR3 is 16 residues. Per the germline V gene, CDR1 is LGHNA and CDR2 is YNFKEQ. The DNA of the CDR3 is TGTGCCAGCAGCCAATCCGGGACTAGCGGATTCTACGAGCAGTACTTC. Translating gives CASSQSGTSGFYEQYF.

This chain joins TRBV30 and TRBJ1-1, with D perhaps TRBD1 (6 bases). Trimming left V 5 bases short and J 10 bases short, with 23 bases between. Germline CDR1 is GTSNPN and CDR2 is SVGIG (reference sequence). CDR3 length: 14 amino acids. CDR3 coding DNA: TGTGCCTGGGGACCTAGCAGGGGATACGGACGAGCTTTCTTT. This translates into CAWGPSRGYGRAFF.

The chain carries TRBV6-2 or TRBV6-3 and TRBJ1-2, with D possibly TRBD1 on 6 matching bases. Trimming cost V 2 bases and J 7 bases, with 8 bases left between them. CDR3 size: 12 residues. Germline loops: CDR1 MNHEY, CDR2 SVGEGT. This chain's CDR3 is CASSYGQFGYTF. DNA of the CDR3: TGTGCCAGCAGTTACGGACAGTTTGGCTACACCTTC.

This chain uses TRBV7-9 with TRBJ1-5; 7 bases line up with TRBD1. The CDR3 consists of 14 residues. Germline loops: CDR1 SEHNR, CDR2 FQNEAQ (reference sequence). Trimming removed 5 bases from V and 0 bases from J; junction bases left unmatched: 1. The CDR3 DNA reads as TGTGCCAGCAGCCGGGACAGTAGCAATCAGCCCCAGCATTTT. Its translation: CASSRDSSNQPQHF.

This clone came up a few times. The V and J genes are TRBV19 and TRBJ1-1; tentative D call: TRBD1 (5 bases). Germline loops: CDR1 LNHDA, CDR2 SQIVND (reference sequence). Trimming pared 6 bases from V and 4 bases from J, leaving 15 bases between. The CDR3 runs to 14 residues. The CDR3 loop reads CASRQGGASTEAFF. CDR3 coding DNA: TGTGCCAGTAGGCAGGGTGGGGCGAGCACTGAAGCTTTCTTT.

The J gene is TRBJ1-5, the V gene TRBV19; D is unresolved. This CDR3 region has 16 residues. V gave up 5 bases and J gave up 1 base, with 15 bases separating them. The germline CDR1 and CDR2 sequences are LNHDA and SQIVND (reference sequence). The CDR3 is CASSPREGWSNQPQHF. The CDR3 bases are TGTGCCAGTAGTCCGCGGGAGGGCTGGAGCAATCAGCCCCAGCATTTT.

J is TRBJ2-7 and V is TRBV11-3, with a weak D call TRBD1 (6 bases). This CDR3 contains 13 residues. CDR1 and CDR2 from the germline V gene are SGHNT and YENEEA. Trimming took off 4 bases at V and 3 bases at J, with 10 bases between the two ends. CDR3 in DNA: TGTGCCAGCAGCTCCTCGACAGGCTACGAGCAGTACTTC. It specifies CASSSSTGYEQYF. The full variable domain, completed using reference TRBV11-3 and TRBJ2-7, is EAGVVQSPRYKIIEKKQPVAFWCNPISGHNTLYWYLQNLGQGPELLIRYENEEAVDDSQLPKDRFSAERLKGVDSTLKIQPAELGDSAVYLCASSSSTGYEQYFGPGTRLTVT.